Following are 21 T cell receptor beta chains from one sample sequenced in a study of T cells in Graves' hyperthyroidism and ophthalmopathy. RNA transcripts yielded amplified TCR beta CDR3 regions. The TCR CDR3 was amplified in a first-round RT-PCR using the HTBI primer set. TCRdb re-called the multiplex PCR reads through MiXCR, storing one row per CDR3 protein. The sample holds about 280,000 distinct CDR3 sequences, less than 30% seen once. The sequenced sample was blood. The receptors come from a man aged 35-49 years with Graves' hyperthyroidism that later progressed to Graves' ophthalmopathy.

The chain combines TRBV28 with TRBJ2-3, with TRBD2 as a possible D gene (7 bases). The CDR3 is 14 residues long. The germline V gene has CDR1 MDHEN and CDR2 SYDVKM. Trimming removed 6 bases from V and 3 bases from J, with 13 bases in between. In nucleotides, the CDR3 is TGTGCCAGCAGCCTACAGGGAGGGACAGATACGCAGTATTTT. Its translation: CASSLQGGTDTQYF.

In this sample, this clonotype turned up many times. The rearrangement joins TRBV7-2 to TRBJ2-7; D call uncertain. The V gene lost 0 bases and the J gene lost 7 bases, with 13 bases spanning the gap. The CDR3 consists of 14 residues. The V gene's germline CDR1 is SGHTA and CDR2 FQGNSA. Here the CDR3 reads CASSLAVSLGEQYF. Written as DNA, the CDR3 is TGTGCCAGCAGCTTAGCGGTCAGCCTGGGAGAGCAGTACTTC.

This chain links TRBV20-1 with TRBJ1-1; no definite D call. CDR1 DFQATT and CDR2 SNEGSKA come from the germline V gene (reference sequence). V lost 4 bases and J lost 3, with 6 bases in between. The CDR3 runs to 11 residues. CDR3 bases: TGCAGTGCTACTAGTCACACTGAAGCTTTCTTT. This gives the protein CSATSHTEAFF.

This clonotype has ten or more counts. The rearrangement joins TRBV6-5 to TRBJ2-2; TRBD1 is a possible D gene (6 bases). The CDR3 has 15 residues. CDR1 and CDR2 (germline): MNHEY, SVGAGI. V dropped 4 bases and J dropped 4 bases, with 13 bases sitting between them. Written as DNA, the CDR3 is TGTGCCAGCAGTTCCTCCGGGACAAGCACCGGGGAGCTGTTTTTT. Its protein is CASSSSGTSTGELFF.

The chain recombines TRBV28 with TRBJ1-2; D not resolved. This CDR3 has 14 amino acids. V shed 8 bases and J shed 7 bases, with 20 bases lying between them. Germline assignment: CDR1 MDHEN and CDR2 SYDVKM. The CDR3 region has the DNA TGTGCCAGCGGAGTAAATCTACTCTCATCTGGCTACACCTTC. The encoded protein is CASGVNLLSSGYTF.

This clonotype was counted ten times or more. Here the CDR3 DNA reads TGTGCCAGCAGCGATCAGATAGGGGTCGGACAGGACAGTCAGCCCCAGCATTTT. Protein sequence: CASSDQIGVGQDSQPQHF. The rearrangement joins TRBV11-1 to TRBJ1-5, with TRBD1 identical over 7 bases. Germline values: CDR1 SGHAT, CDR2 FQDESV (reference sequence). The V gene end was trimmed by 5 bases and the J gene end by 6 bases; junction bases not matched to a gene: 19. The CDR3 totals 18 residues.

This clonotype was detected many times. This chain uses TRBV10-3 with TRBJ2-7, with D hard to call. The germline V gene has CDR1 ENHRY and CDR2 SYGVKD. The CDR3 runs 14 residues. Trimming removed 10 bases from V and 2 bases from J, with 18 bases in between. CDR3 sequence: CATKIDAGAYEQYF. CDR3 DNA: TGTGCCACGAAGATAGATGCCGGAGCCTACGAGCAGTACTTC.

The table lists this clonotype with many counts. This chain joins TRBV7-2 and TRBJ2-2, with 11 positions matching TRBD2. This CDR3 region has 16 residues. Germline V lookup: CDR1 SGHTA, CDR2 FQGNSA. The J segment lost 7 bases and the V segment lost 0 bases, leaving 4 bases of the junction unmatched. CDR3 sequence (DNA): TGTGCCAGCAGCTTAGCCCTAGCGGGAGGCGGCGGGGAGCTGTTTTTT. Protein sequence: CASSLALAGGGGELFF.

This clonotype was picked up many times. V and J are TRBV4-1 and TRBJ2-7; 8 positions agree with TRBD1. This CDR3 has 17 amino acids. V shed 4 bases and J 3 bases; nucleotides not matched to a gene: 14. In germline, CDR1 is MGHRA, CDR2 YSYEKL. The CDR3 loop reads CASSLFEGKQGDYEQYF. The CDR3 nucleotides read TGCGCCAGCAGCCTCTTTGAGGGTAAACAGGGGGACTACGAGCAGTACTTC.

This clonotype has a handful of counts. This chain's CDR3 is CATSDLPGLPYNEQFF. CDR3 in DNA: TGTGCCACCAGTGATTTGCCGGGACTCCCCTACAATGAGCAGTTCTTC. The chain couples TRBV24-1 to TRBJ2-1, with TRBD2 as a possible D gene (6 bases). This CDR3 region has 16 residues. Trimming left V 0 bases short and J 2 bases short, with 10 bases between. Per the germline V gene, CDR1 is KGHDR and CDR2 is SFDVKD.

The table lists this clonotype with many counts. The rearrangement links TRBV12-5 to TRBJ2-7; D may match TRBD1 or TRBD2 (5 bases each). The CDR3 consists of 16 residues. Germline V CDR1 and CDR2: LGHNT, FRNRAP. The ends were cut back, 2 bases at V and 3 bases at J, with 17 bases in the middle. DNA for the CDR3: TGTGCTAGTGGTTTGTTATCCGGGACGGTGATCTACGAGCAGTACTTC. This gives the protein CASGLLSGTVIYEQYF.

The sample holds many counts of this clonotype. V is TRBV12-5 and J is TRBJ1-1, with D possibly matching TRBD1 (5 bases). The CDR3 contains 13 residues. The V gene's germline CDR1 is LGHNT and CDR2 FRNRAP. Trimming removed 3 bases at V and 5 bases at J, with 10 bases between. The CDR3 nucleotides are TGTGCTAGTGGTTTTCCGGGGGGTACTGAAGCTTTCTTT. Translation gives CASGFPGGTEAFF.

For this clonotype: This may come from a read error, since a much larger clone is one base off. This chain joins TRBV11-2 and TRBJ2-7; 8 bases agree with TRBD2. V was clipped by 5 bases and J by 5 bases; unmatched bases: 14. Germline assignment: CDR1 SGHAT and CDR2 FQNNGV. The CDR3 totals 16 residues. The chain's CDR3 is CASSLSLAVVTNEQYF. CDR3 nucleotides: TGTGCCAGCAGCCTGTCACTAGCGGTAGTAACCAACGAGCAGTACTTC.

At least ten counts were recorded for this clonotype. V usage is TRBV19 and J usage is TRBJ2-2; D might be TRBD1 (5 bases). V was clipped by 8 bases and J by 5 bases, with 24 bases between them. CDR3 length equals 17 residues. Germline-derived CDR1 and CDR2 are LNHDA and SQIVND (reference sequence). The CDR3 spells CASGARLTQLGTGELFF. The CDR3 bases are TGTGCCAGTGGGGCCCGACTTACCCAACTGGGGACCGGGGAGCTGTTTTTT.

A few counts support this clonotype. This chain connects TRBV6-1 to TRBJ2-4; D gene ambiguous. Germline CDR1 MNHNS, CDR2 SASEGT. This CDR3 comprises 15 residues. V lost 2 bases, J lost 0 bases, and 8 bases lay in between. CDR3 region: CASSESSVAKNIQYF. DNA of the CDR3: TGTGCCAGCAGTGAAAGTAGTGTAGCCAAAAACATTCAGTACTTC.

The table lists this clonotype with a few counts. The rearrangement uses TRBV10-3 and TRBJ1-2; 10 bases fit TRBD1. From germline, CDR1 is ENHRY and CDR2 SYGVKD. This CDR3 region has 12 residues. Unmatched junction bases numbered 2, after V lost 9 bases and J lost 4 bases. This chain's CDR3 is CAIRTGGYGYTF. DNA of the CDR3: TGTGCCATTCGGACAGGGGGCTATGGCTACACCTTC.

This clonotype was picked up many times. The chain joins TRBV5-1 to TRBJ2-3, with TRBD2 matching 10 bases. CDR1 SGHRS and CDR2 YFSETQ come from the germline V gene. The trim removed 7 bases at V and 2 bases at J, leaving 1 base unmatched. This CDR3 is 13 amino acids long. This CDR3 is CASGTSVTDTQYF. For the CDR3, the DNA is TGCGCCAGCGGGACTAGCGTCACAGATACGCAGTATTTT.

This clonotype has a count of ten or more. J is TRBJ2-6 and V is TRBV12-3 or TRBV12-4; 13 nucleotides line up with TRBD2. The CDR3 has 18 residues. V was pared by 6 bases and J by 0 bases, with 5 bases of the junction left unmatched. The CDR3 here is CASRFGTSGASGANVLTF. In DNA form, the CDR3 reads TGTGCCAGCAGATTCGGGACTAGCGGGGCCTCTGGGGCCAACGTCCTGACTTTC.

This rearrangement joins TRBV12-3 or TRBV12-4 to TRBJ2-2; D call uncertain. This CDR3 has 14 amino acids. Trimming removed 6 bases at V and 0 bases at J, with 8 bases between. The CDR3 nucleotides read TGTGCCAGCAGCCGGGTTTCGAACACCGGGGAGCTGTTTTTT. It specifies CASSRVSNTGELFF.

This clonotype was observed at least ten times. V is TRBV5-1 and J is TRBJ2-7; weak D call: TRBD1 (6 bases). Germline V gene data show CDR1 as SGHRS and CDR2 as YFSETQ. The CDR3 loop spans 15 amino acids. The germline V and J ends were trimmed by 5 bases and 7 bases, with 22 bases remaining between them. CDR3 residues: CASRAQDSVLFEQYF. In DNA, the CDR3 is TGCGCCAGCAGAGCCCAGGACAGCGTCCTATTTGAGCAGTACTTC.

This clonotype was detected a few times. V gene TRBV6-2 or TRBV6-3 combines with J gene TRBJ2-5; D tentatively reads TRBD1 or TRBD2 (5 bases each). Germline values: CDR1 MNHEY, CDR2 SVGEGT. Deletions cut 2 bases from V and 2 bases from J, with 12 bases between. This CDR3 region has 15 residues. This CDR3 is CASSYEGREQETQYF. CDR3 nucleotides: TGTGCCAGCAGTTACGAGGGCAGGGAACAAGAGACCCAGTACTTC.